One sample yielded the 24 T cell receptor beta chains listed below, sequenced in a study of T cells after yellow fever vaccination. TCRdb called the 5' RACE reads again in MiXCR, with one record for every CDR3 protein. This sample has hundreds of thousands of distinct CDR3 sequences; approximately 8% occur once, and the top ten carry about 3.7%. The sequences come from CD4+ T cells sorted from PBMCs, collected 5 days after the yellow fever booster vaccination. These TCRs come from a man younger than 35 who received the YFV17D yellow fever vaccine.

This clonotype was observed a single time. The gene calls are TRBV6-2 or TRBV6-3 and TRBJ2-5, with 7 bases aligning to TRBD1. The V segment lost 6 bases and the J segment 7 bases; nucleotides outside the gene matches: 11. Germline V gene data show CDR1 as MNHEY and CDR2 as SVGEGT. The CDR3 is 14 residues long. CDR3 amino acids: CASSQGQEVGTQYF. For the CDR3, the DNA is TGTGCCAGCAGCCAAGGACAGGAGGTTGGGACCCAGTACTTC.

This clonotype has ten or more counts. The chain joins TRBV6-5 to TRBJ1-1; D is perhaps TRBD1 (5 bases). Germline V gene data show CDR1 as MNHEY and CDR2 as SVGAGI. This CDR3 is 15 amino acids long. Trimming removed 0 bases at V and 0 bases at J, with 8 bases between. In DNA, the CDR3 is TGTGCCAGCAGTTACTCAGGGACGATGAACACTGAAGCTTTCTTT. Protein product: CASSYSGTMNTEAFF.

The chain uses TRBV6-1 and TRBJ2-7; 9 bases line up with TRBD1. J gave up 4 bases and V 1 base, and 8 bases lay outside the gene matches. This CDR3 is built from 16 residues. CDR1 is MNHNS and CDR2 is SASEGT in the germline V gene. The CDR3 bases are TGTGCCAGCAGTGAAGGATCGCCGGGACAGGGATACGAGCAGTACGTC. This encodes CASSEGSPGQGYEQYV.

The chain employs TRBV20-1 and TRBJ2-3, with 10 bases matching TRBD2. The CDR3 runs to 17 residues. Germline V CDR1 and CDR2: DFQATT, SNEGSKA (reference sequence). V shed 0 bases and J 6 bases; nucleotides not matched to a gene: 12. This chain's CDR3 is CSARDWTSGVRGDTQYF. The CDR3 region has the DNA TGCAGTGCTAGAGATTGGACTAGCGGTGTTAGGGGGGATACGCAGTATTTT.

In DNA, the CDR3 is TGCGCCAGCAGCCTAGACAGGGGGCATTCACCCCTCCACTTT. It specifies CASSLDRGHSPLHF. The chain carries TRBV4-1 and TRBJ1-6, with TRBD1 matching over 10 bases. Germline assignment: CDR1 MGHRA and CDR2 YSYEKL. The CDR3 length is 14 residues. V was pared by 4 bases and J by 8 bases, with 2 bases of the junction left unmatched.

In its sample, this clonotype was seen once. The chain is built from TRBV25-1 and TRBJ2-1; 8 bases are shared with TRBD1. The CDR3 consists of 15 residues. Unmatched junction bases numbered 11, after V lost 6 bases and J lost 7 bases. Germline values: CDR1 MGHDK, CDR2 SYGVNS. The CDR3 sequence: CASRAPGGRLNEQFF. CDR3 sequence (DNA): TGTGCCAGCAGAGCCCCAGGGGGCAGATTGAATGAGCAGTTCTTC. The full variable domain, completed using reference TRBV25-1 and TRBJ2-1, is EADIYQTPRYLVIGTGKKITLECSQTMGHDKMYWYQQDPGMELHLIHYSYGVNSTEKGDLSSESTVSRIRTEHFPLTLESARPSHTSQYLCASRAPGGRLNEQFFGPGTRLTVL.

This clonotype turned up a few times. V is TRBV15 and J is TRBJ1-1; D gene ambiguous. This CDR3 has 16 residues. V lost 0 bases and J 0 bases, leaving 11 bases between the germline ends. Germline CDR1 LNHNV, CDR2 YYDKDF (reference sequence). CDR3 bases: TGTGCCACCAGCAGAGATCCGGGCAGCATGAACACTGAAGCTTTCTTT. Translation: CATSRDPGSMNTEAFF. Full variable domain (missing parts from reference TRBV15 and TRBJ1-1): DAMVIQNPRYQVTQFGKPVTLSCSQTLNHNVMYWYQQKSSQAPKLLFHYYDKDFNNEADTPDNFQSRRPNTSFCFLDIRSPGLGDTAMYLCATSRDPGSMNTEAFFGQGTRLTVV.

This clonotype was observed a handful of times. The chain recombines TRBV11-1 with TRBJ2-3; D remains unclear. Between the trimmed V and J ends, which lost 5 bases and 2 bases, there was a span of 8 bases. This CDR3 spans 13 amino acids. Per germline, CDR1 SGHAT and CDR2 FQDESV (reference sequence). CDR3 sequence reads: CASSPLITDTQYF. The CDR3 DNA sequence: TGTGCCAGCAGCCCTTTGATCACAGATACGCAGTATTTT. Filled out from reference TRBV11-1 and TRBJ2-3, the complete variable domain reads EAEVAQSPRYKITEKSQAVAFWCDPISGHATLYWYRQILGQGPELLVQFQDESVVDDSQLPKDRFSAERLKGVDSTLKIQPAELGDSAMYLCASSPLITDTQYFGPGTRLTVL.

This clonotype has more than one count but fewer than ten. This CDR3 reads CASSLASTSTGLDTQYF. CDR3 DNA: TGCGCCAGCAGCTTAGCGTCAACCTCGACAGGGTTGGATACGCAGTATTTT. The chain has TRBV5-1 and TRBJ2-3; 7 bases match TRBD1. The junction had 15 bases not matched to a gene; V was cut back by 2 bases and J by 6 bases. The CDR3 sequence is 17 residues long. CDR1 is SGHRS, CDR2 YFSETQ, per germline. Full variable domain (outside the CDR3, taken from reference TRBV5-1 and TRBJ2-3): KAGVTQTPRYLIKTRGQQVTLSCSPISGHRSVSWYQQTPGQGLQFLFEYFSETQRNKGNFPGRFSGRQFSNSRSEMNVSTLELGDSALYLCASSLASTSTGLDTQYFGPGTRLTVL.

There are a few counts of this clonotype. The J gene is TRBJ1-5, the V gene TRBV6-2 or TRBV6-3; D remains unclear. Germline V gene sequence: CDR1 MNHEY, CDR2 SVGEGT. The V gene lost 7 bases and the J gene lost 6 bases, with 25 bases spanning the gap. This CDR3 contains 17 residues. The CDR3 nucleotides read TGTGCCAGCAATAATAGGATGGCTGAAACGTTGGGTCAGCCCCAGCATTTT. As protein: CASNNRMAETLGQPQHF.

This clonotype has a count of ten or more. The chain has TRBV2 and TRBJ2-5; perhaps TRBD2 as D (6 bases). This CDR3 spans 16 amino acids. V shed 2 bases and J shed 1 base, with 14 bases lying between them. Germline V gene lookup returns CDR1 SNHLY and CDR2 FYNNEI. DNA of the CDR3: TGTGCCAGCAGTGAACTGGAGCTGGGGGGCCAAGAGACCCAGTACTTC. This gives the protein CASSELELGGQETQYF. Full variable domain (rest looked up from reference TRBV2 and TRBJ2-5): EPEVTQTPSHQVTQMGQEVILRCVPISNHLYFYWYRQILGQKVEFLVSFYNNEISEKSEIFDDQFSVERPDGSNFTLKIRSTKLEDSAMYFCASSELELGGQETQYFGPGTRLLVL.

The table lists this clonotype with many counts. In DNA, the CDR3 is TGCGCCAGCAGCCCGGGGACAGCAAATAATTCACCCCTCCACTTT. This codes for CASSPGTANNSPLHF. The chain has TRBV5-1 and TRBJ1-6; 7 nucleotides agree with TRBD1. V lost 4 bases, J lost 5 bases, and 6 bases stayed unmatched. The CDR3 is 15 residues long. Per the germline V gene, CDR1 is SGHRS and CDR2 is YFSETQ.

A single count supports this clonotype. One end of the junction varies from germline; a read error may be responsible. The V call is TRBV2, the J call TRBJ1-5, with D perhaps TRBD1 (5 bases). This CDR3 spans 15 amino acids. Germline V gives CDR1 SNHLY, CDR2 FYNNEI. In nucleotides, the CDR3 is TGTGCCAGCAGGGGGGGTCTACTCCTCAATCAGCCCCGGCATTTT. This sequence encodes CASRGGLLLNQPRHF.

The CDR3 here is CSAPPAGAPGTQYF. CDR3 DNA: TGCAGTGCTCCTCCAGCGGGTGCCCCAGGCACGCAGTATTTT. The V call is TRBV20-1, the J call TRBJ2-3; maybe TRBD2 (6 bases). In germline, CDR1 is DFQATT, CDR2 SNEGSKA (reference sequence). Trimming cost V 5 bases and J 9 bases, with 21 bases left between them. The CDR3 consists of 14 residues.

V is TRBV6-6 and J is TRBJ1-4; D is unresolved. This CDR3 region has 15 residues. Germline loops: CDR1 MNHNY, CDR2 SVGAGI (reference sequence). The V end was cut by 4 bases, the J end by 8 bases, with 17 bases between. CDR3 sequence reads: CASSSYGLLWEKLFF. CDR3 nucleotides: TGTGCCAGCAGTTCGTACGGTCTCCTGTGGGAAAAACTGTTTTTT.

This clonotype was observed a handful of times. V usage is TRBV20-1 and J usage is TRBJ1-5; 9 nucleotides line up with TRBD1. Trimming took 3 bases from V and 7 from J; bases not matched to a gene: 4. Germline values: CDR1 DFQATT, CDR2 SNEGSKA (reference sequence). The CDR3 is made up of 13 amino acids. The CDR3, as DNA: TGCAGTGCTAGGGGACAGGGACGCCAGCCCCAGCATTTT. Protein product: CSARGQGRQPQHF.

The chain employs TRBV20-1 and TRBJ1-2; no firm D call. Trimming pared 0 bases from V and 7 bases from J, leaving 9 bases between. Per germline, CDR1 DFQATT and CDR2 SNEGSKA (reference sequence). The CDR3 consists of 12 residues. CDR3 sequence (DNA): TGCAGTGCTAGAGATCAATCTTCTGGCTACACCTTC. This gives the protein CSARDQSSGYTF.

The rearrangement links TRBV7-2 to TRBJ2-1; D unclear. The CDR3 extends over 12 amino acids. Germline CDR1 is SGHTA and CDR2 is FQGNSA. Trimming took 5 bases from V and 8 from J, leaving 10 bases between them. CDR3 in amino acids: CASSKGRDEQFF. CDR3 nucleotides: TGTGCCAGCAGCAAAGGTCGGGATGAGCAGTTCTTC.

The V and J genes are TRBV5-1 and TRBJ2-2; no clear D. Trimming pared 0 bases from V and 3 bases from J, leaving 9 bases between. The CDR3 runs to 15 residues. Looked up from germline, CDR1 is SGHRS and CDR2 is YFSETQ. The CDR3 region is CASSLGFGDTGELFF. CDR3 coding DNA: TGCGCCAGCAGCTTGGGATTCGGAGACACCGGGGAGCTGTTTTTT.

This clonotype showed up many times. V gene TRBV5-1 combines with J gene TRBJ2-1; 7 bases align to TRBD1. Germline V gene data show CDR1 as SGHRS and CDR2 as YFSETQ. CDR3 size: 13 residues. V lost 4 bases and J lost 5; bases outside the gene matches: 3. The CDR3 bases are TGCGCCAGCAGCCGGGACAGTAACAATGAGCAGTTCTTC. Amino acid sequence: CASSRDSNNEQFF.

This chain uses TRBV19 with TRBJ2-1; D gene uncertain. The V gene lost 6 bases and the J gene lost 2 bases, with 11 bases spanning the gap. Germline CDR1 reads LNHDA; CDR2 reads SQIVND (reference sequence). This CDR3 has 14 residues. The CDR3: CASSPVGPYNEQFF. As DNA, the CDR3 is TGTGCCAGTAGCCCCGTAGGGCCCTACAATGAGCAGTTCTTC. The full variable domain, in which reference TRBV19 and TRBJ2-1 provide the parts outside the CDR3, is DGGITQSPKYLFRKEGQNVTLSCEQNLNHDAMYWYRQDPGQGLRLIYYSQIVNDFQKGDIAEGYSVSREKKESFPLTVTSAQKNPTAFYLCASSPVGPYNEQFFGPGTRLTVL.

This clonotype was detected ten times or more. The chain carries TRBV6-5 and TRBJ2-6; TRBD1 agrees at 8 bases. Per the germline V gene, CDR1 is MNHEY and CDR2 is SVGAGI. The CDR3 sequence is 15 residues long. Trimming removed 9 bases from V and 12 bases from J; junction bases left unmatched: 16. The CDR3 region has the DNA TGTGCCAGTTTCACGGACAGGGCCACAGTCGGCGTCCTGACTTTC. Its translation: CASFTDRATVGVLTF.

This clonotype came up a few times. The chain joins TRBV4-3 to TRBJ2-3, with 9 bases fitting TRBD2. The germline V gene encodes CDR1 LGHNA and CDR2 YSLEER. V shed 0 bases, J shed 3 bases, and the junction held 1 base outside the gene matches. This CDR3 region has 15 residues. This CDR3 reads CASSQDAGGTDTQYF. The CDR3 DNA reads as TGCGCCAGCAGCCAAGACGCGGGGGGGACAGATACGCAGTATTTT.

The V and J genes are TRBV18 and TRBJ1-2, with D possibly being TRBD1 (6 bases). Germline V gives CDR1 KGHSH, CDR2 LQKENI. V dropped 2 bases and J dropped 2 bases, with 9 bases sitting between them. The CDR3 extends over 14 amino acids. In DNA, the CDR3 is TGTGCCAGCTCACCAGCGGGGGCCAACTATGGCTACACCTTC. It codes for CASSPAGANYGYTF.